These T cell receptor beta chains were read from a single sample in a study of blood T cells in healthy people across ages. TCRdb re-derived calls from the 5' RACE reads in MiXCR, one entry per CDR3 protein. The table has around 1,100,000 distinct CDR3 sequences, more than 30% seen once; the top ten hold over 10%. The sequencing sample was made of blood. These receptors were collected from a man younger than 35 in good health. Both conserved end residues are part of each CDR3. D genes are given only for firm matches. A clone size is listed for some rows: how often the clone was seen (once, few, many), or a class if it is expanded.

d_gene	v_gene	abundance	j_gene	len	CDR3aa	CDR3nt
TRBD1	TRBV27	-	TRBJ2-7	15	CASSFKGTGRREQYF	TGTGCCAGCAGTTTCAAAGGGACAGGGCGAAGAGAGCAGTACTTC
-	TRBV7-2	few	TRBJ1-1	15	CASSLEGKGNTEAFF	TGTGCCAGCAGCTTAGAGGGCAAGGGGAACACTGAAGCTTTCTTT
-	TRBV20-1	few	TRBJ1-2	13	CSAPGHYTDGYTF	TGCAGTGCCCCAGGACATTATACGGATGGCTACACCTTC
-	TRBV5-1	-	TRBJ2-4	16	CASSTTTGRAKNIQYF	TGCGCCAGCAGCACAACGACAGGTAGAGCCAAAAACATTCAGTACTTC
-	TRBV3-1	-	TRBJ2-1	15	CASSQDGTGGNEQFF	TGTGCCAGCAGCCAAGATGGGACGGGTGGCAATGAGCAGTTCTTC
-	TRBV9	-	TRBJ1-2	14	CASSNSPSGRGYTF	TGTGCCAGCAGCAACTCCCCATCGGGCCGGGGCTACACCTTC
-	TRBV12-3/TRBV12-4	-	TRBJ1-5	15	CASSLAGQRNQPQHF	TGTGCCAGCAGTTTAGCAGGACAGCGCAATCAGCCCCAGCATTTT
TRBD1	TRBV7-2	-	TRBJ1-1	15	CASSLEGQGTAEAFF	TGTGCCAGCAGCTTAGAGGGACAGGGAACGGCTGAAGCTTTCTTT
TRBD1	TRBV6-6	-	TRBJ2-3	14	CASSWDRRTDTQYF	TGTGCCAGCAGTTGGGACAGGCGCACAGATACGCAGTATTTT
-	TRBV2	-	TRBJ2-7	12	CASSMGSYEQYF	TGTGCCAGCAGTATGGGGTCCTACGAGCAGTACTTC
TRBD2	TRBV6-1	-	TRBJ2-1	16	CASPPSLVPTSSTQFF	TGTGCCAGTCCCCCCTCCCTCGTACCGACTAGCTCAACCCAGTTCTTC
TRBD2	TRBV4-3	many	TRBJ2-1	15	CASVREAGSYNEQFF	TGCGCCAGCGTTCGGGAAGCGGGATCCTACAATGAGCAGTTCTTC
-	TRBV27	-	TRBJ1-1	14	CASSLGKGNTEAFF	TGTGCCAGCAGTTTAGGCAAAGGCAACACTGAAGCTTTCTTT
-	TRBV5-5	-	TRBJ2-1	14	CASGFAYSYNEQFF	TGTGCCAGCGGCTTTGCATATTCCTACAATGAGCAGTTCTTC
-	TRBV2	few	TRBJ1-2	14	CASSRETARDGYTF	TGTGCCAGCAGTCGAGAGACAGCCCGGGATGGCTACACCTTC
TRBD1	TRBV7-6	-	TRBJ1-1	15	CASRLYRQGFTEAFF	TGTGCCAGCAGGCTATACAGACAGGGTTTCACTGAAGCTTTCTTT
TRBD2	TRBV29-1	few	TRBJ2-3	14	CSVTRTSGTDTQYF	TGCAGCGTGACCCGGACTAGCGGCACAGATACGCAGTATTTT
TRBD2	TRBV4-3	few	TRBJ2-5	16	CASSQVLAGHQETQYF	TGCGCCAGCAGCCAAGTACTAGCGGGCCATCAAGAGACCCAGTACTTC
-	TRBV21-1	few	TRBJ2-4	11	CASRTGAEKYF	TGTGCCAGCAGAACCGGAGCAGAGAAGTACTTC
-	TRBV29-1	few	TRBJ2-5	10	CSVRGETQYF	TGCAGCGTGCGAGGAGAGACCCAGTACTTC
-	TRBV6-5	-	TRBJ2-1	15	CASRRVPVGTDEQFF	TGTGCCAGCAGAAGAGTGCCGGTCGGGACCGATGAGCAGTTCTTC
TRBD2	TRBV7-2	-	TRBJ2-3	15	CASSELAGGGDTQYF	TGTGCCAGCAGCGAGTTAGCGGGGGGGGGAGATACGCAGTATTTT
-	TRBV7-7	few	TRBJ2-1	15	CASSLDGGQYNEQFF	TGTGCTAGCAGCTTAGACGGGGGGCAGTACAATGAGCAGTTCTTC
TRBD2	TRBV7-7	once	TRBJ2-3	17	CASSANPPNVGGDTQYF	TGTGCCAGCAGCGCGAATCCCCCAAATGTGGGAGGGGATACGCAGTATTTT
TRBD1	TRBV27	-	TRBJ2-3	15	CASSPGTERTDTQYF	TGTGCCAGCAGTCCCGGGACAGAGAGGACAGATACGCAGTATTTT
-	TRBV19	-	TRBJ1-5	15	CASSLPEVGNQPQHF	TGTGCCAGTAGCCTTCCGGAGGTGGGCAATCAGCCCCAGCATTTT
-	TRBV5-1	few	TRBJ1-1	14	CASSPGEGYTEAFF	TGCGCCAGCAGCCCCGGAGAGGGGTACACTGAAGCTTTCTTT
TRBD1	TRBV2	few	TRBJ2-7	15	CASSEWGTAQYEQYF	TGTGCCAGCAGTGAATGGGGGACAGCCCAGTACGAGCAGTACTTC
TRBD1	TRBV4-3	-	TRBJ2-1	12	CASGDRDNEQFF	TGCGCCAGCGGGGACAGGGACAATGAGCAGTTCTTC
TRBD1	TRBV27	few	TRBJ1-6	16	CASSFYFGQGNSPLHF	TGTGCCAGCAGTTTTTATTTCGGACAGGGGAATTCACCCCTCCACTTT
-	TRBV10-3	-	TRBJ1-2	16	CAISSLELTGGYGCTF	TGTGCCATCAGCTCTCTTGAGCTGACAGGAGGCTATGGCTGCACCTTC